Listed below are T cell receptor beta chains from one sample, sequenced in a study of T-cell reconstitution after alpha-beta-depleted transplantation in children. TCRdb re-analysed the PCR reads in MiXCR, keeping a single row per CDR3 protein. The data hold about 210,000 distinct CDR3 sequences, with about 15% observed a single time. Material: PBMCs, mostly from graft donor cells, obtained 360 days after TCRalphabeta/CD19-depleted stem cell transplant. These receptors all stem from a male patient aged 2 to 10 who had a stem cell transplant for acute lymphoblastic leukemia, so the T cells may come from the graft donor. CDR3s include the opening cysteine and the closing phenylalanine or tryptophan. Fields, in order: CDR3 length, clone size, J gene, V gene, D gene, CDR3 protein, CDR3 DNA. D genes are given only for firm matches. Clone size, where shown, is once, few, many, or a class for clones that have expanded.

19	few	TRBJ2-3	TRBV3-1	TRBD2	CASSPPSGGVPPTSDTQYF	TGTGCCAGCAGCCCCCCTAGCGGGGGGGTGCCCCCCACATCAGATACGCAGTATTTT
14	many	TRBJ2-2	TRBV5-1	-	CASSLAFEGGELFF	TGCGCCAGCAGCTTGGCATTCGAAGGCGGGGAGCTGTTTTTT
13	-	TRBJ1-1	TRBV11-2	-	CASSLGSKIEAFF	TGTGCCAGCAGCTTAGGATCAAAGATTGAAGCTTTCTTT
19	-	TRBJ2-7	TRBV27	-	CASRIRGGSAGDRMWEQYF	TGTGCCAGCAGAATAAGGGGGGGGTCAGCCGGGGACAGGATGTGGGAGCAGTACTTC
15	few	TRBJ1-3	TRBV12-3/TRBV12-4	-	CASSLASTGGNTIYF	TGTGCCAGCAGTTTAGCGTCGACAGGCGGGAACACCATATATTTT
14	-	TRBJ1-1	TRBV11-2	-	CASSPLRGNTEAFF	TGTGCCAGCAGTCCCCTAAGAGGGAACACTGAAGCTTTCTTT
15	-	TRBJ1-2	TRBV12-3/TRBV12-4	TRBD1	CASSFGQGANYGYTF	TGTGCCAGCAGTTTCGGGCAGGGGGCAAACTATGGCTACACCTTC
16	-	TRBJ1-1	TRBV29-1	-	CSVGYRASEGNTEAFF	TGCAGCGTTGGGTACCGGGCCTCAGAGGGGAACACTGAAGCTTTCTTT
12	-	TRBJ2-2	TRBV5-6	-	CASSSLTGELFF	TGTGCCAGCAGCTCCCTCACCGGGGAGCTGTTTTTT
13	-	TRBJ2-7	TRBV20-1	-	CRVSQGQTYEQYF	TGCAGGGTCTCCCAGGGCCAAACCTACGAGCAGTACTTC
15	few	TRBJ2-2	TRBV7-2	-	CASSLERANTGELFF	TGTGCCAGCAGCTTAGAACGGGCGAACACCGGGGAGCTGTTTTTT
13	-	TRBJ2-7	TRBV6-2/TRBV6-3	-	CASSYRSYYEQYF	TGTGCCAGCAGTTACCGGTCCTACTACGAGCAGTACTTC
13	once	TRBJ1-4	TRBV30	-	CASPGEVNEKLFF	TGTGCCTCGCCAGGGGAAGTTAATGAAAAACTGTTTTTT
15	-	TRBJ2-1	TRBV4-3	-	CASSQDLIRRHEQFF	TGCGCCAGCAGCCAAGATCTGATAAGAAGGCATGAGCAGTTCTTC
18	-	TRBJ1-5	TRBV7-6	-	CASSLVRGQIGVNQPQHF	TGTGCCAGCAGCTTAGTCCGCGGCCAGATCGGGGTCAATCAGCCCCAGCATTTT
13	-	TRBJ2-3	TRBV4-2	-	CASSQDPRAAQYF	TGTGCCAGCAGCCAAGATCCCAGGGCTGCGCAGTATTTT
15	few	TRBJ1-2	TRBV20-1	-	CSARHLQGLRYGYTF	TGCAGTGCTAGACACTTACAGGGATTACGCTATGGCTACACCTTC